This T cell receptor beta chain stems from a study of blood T cell repertoires in COVID-19. TCRdb's copy holds only in-frame clones and misses some; the assay was immunoSEQ multiplex PCR. The table includes 50,000 or so clones, approximately 80% detected once. The germline V gene has CDR1 SGHNT and CDR2 YYREEE (reference sequence). Trimming cost V 4 bases and J 1 base, with 11 bases left between them. The length of the CDR3 is 14 residues. Material: peripheral blood. J is TRBJ2-5 and V is TRBV5-4; D is perhaps TRBD2 (5 bases). This TCR was sampled from a man aged 50 to 59 with acute or convalescent COVID-19. The CDR3 region has the DNA TGTGCCAGCAGCCGAGTGGCGGGCCAAGAGACCCAGTACTTC. It specifies CASSRVAGQETQYF.